Listed here are 6 T cell receptor beta chains from one sample, sequenced in a study of cytomegalovirus exposure and HLA in healthy donors. The study ran its PCR with 60 Vbeta and 13 Jbeta primers. Data came from immunoSEQ multiplex PCR; TCRdb stores just in-frame clones and leaves some out. The data hold 200,000 to 250,000 clones, with about 80% observed a single time. Sample: PBMCs. These receptors came from a woman in her thirties in good health and CMV-seronegative.

Written as DNA, the CDR3 is TGTGCCAGCAGCTATCACAGGTACGAGCAGTACTTC. It yields the protein CASSYHRYEQYF. The chain has TRBV14 and TRBJ2-7; possibly TRBD1 for D (5 bases). Trimming stripped 5 bases from V and 4 bases from J, with 9 bases between. The germline CDR1 and CDR2 sequences are SGHDN and FVKESK. This CDR3 has 12 residues. Together with reference TRBV14 and TRBJ2-7, the CDR3 gives the full variable domain: EAGVTQFPSHSVIEKGQTVTLRCDPISGHDNLYWYRRVMGKEIKFLLHFVKESKQDESGMPNNRFLAERTGGTYSTLKVQPAELEDSGVYFCASSYHRYEQYFGPGTRLTVT.

This clone was recorded only once. One end of the junction fails to match germline, which may point to a read error. The rearrangement joins TRBV30 to TRBJ1-3, with 7 bases identical to TRBD1. From germline, CDR1 is GTSNPN and CDR2 SVGIG (reference sequence). The length of the CDR3 is 12 residues. The CDR3 sequence is CAWSWGTVKVGF. In DNA form, the CDR3 reads TGTGCCTGGAGTTGGGGGACAGTAAAGGTCGGGTTT.

V and J are TRBV5-4 and TRBJ1-1; no definite D call. V was pared by 1 base and J by 6 bases, with 7 bases between. There are 12 residues in the CDR3. Germline CDR1 SGHNT, CDR2 YYREEE (reference sequence). The CDR3 nucleotides are TGTGCCAGCAGCTTGTCACTGTCTGAAGCTTTCTTT. Translation gives CASSLSLSEAFF. Full variable domain (rest looked up from reference TRBV5-4 and TRBJ1-1): ETGVTQSPTHLIKTRGQQVTLRCSSQSGHNTVSWYQQALGQGPQFIFQYYREEENGRGNFPPRFSGLQFPNYSSELNVNALELDDSALYLCASSLSLSEAFFGQGTRLTVV.

The chain uses TRBV27 and TRBJ2-5; no firm D call. Germline V CDR1 and CDR2: MNHEY, SMNVEV (reference sequence). Trimming cost V 6 bases and J 2 bases, with 13 bases left between them. The CDR3 totals 14 residues. CDR3 in amino acids: CASRRSGAQETQYF. The CDR3 nucleotides are TGTGCCAGCAGAAGGTCGGGTGCTCAAGAGACCCAGTACTTC.

This clone appeared once. The gene calls are TRBV19 and TRBJ1-6, with D tentatively TRBD1 (5 bases). CDR1 and CDR2 from the germline V gene are LNHDA and SQIVND (reference sequence). With 6 bases removed from V and 2 bases from J, the gap between germline ends came to 11 bases. The CDR3 extends over 15 amino acids. CDR3 residues: CASRSTVPYNSPLHF. The CDR3 DNA follows: TGTGCCAGTAGATCGACAGTGCCCTATAATTCACCCCTCCACTTT.

CDR3 nucleotide sequence: TGCGCCAGCAGCCAAGATCCTAAGAGGAGGGTTTGGGCGAACACTGAAGCTTTCTTT. This gives the protein CASSQDPKRRVWANTEAFF. V usage is TRBV4-1 and J usage is TRBJ1-1; no firm D call. Trimming removed 0 bases from V and 1 base from J, with 21 bases in between. Germline V gene data show CDR1 as MGHRA and CDR2 as YSYEKL. There are 19 residues in the CDR3.